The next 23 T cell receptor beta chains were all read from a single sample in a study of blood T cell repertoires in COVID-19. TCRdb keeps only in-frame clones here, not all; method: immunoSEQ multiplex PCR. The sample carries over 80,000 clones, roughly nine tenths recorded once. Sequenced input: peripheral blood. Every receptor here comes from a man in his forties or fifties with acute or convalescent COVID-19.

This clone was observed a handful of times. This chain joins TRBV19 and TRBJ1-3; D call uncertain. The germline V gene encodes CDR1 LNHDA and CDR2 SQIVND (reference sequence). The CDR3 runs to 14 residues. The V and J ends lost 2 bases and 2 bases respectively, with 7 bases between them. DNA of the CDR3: TGTGCCAGTAGTATACGGGGAACTGGAAACACCATATATTTT. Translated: CASSIRGTGNTIYF.

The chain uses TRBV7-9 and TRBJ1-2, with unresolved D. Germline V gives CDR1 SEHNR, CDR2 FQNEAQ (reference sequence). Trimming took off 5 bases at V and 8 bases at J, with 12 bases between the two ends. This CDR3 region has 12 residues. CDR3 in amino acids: CASSPSLAGYTF. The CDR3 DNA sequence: TGTGCCAGCAGCCCTTCACTAGCCGGCTACACCTTC. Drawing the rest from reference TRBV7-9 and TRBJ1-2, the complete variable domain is DTGVSQNPRHKITKRGQNVTFRCDPISEHNRLYWYRQTLGQGPEFLTYFQNEAQLEKSRLLSDRFSAERPKGSFSTLEIQRTEQGDSAMYLCASSPSLAGYTFGSGTRLTVV.

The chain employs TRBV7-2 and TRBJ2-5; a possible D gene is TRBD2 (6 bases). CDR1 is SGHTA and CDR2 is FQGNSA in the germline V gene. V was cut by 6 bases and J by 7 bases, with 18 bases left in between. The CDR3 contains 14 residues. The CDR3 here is CASSPGRGKGTQYF. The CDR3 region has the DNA TGTGCCAGCAGTCCCGGGCGGGGTAAGGGGACCCAGTACTTC.

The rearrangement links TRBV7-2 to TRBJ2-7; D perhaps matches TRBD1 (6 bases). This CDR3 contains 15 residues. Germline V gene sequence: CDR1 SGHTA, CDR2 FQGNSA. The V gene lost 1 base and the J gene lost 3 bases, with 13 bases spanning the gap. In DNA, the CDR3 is TGTGCCAGCAGCTTAGGACCAGACAGGAACTACGAGCAGTACTTC. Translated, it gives CASSLGPDRNYEQYF. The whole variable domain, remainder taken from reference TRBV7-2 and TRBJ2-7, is GAGVSQSPSNKVTEKGKDVELRCDPISGHTALYWYRQSLGQGLEFLIYFQGNSAPDKSGLPSDRFSAERTGGSVSTLTIQRTQQEDSAVYLCASSLGPDRNYEQYFGPGTRLTVT.

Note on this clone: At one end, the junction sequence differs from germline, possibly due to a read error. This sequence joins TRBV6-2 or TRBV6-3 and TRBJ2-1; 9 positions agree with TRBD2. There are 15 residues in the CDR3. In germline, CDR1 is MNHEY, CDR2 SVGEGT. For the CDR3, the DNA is TGTGCCAGCAATTACGCGGGGGGGCAATTCGGTGAGCAGTTCTTC. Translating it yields CASNYAGGQFGEQFF.

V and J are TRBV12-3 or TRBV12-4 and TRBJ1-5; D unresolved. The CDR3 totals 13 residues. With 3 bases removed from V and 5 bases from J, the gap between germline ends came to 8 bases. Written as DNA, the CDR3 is TGTGCCAGCAGTTTGGGCGGGTATCAGCCCCAGCATTTT. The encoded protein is CASSLGGYQPQHF.

The CDR3 sequence: CASRDPLANTDTQYF. The DNA for the CDR3 is TGTGCCAGCAGAGATCCACTAGCAAACACAGATACGCAGTATTTT. The chain links TRBV4-2 to TRBJ2-3; a weak D match, TRBD2 (6 bases). The CDR3 is 15 amino acids. Germline V gives CDR1 LGHNA, CDR2 YNFKEQ. Trimming shortened V by 6 bases and J by 2 bases, and 15 bases separated the two germline ends.

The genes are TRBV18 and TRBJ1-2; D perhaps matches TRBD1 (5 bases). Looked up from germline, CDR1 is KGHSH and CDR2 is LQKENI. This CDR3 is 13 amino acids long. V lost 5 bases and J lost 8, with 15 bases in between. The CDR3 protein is CASSATDMEGYTF. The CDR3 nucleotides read TGTGCCAGCTCAGCGACAGATATGGAGGGCTACACCTTC.

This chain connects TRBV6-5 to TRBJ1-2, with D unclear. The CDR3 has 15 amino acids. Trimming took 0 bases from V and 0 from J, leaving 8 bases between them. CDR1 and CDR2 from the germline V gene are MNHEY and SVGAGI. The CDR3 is CASSYSRSPNYGYTF. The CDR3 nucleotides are TGTGCCAGCAGTTACTCGAGGTCTCCTAACTATGGCTACACCTTC.

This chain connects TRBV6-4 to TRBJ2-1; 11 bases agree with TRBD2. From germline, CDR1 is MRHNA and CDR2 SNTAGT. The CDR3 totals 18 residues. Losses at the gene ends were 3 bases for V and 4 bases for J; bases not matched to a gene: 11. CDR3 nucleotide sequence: TGTGCCAGCAGTGAAGAGTCTAGCGGGGGGTTCCTATACAATGAGCAGTTCTTC. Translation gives CASSEESSGGFLYNEQFF.

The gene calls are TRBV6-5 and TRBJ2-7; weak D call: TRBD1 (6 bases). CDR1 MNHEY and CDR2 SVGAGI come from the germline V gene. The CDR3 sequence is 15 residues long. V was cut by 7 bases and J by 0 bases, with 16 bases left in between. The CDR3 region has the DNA TGTGCCAGCAACCCCGGACAGACCCGCTCCTACGAGCAGTACGTC. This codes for CASNPGQTRSYEQYV.

The CDR3 nucleotides read TGCAGCGTGCAGGTATTTGGGGCCAACGTCCTGACTTTC. Residues: CSVQVFGANVLTF. The chain links TRBV29-1 to TRBJ2-6; D remains ambiguous. Germline-derived CDR1 and CDR2 are SQVTM and ANQGSEA. V gave up 6 bases and J gave up 3 bases, with 9 bases separating them. The CDR3 runs to 13 residues. The full variable domain, its missing parts supplied by reference TRBV29-1 and TRBJ2-6, is SAVISQKPSRDICQRGTSLTIQCQVDSQVTMMFWYRQQPGQSLTLIATANQGSEATYESGFVIDKFPISRPNLTFSTLTVSNMSPEDSSIYLCSVQVFGANVLTFGAGSRLTVL.

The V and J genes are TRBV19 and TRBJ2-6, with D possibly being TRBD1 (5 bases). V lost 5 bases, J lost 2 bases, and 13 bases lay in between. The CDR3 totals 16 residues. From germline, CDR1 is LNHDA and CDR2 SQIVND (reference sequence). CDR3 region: CASSFFRVTGANVLTF. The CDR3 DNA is TGTGCCAGTAGTTTTTTCAGGGTTACTGGGGCCAACGTCCTGACTTTC.

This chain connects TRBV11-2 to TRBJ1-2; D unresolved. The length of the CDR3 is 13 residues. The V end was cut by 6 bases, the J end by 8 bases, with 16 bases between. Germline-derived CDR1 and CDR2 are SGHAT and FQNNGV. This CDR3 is CASSSSGVEGYTF. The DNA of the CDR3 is TGTGCCAGCAGTTCTAGCGGGGTTGAAGGCTACACCTTC.

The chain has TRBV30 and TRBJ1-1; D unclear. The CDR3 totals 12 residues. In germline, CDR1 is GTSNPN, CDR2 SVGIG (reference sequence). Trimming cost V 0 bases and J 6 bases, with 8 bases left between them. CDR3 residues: CAWSVGHPEAFF. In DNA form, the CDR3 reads TGTGCCTGGAGTGTTGGGCATCCTGAAGCTTTCTTT.

CDR3 region: CASSLRKGFISTDTQYF. The CDR3 DNA follows: TGTGCCAGCAGCCTGAGGAAGGGGTTTATTAGCACAGATACGCAGTATTTT. J is TRBJ2-3 and V is TRBV14; TRBD1 might be the D (5 bases). From germline, CDR1 is SGHDN and CDR2 FVKESK. The CDR3 is made up of 17 amino acids. V dropped 4 bases and J dropped 0 bases, with 17 bases sitting between them.

CDR3 sequence reads: CASSQDPRGGADTQYF. The DNA for the CDR3 is TGTGCCAGCAGCCAAGATCCGCGGGGGGGCGCAGATACGCAGTATTTT. The chain carries TRBV3-1 (or the pseudogene TRBV3-2) and TRBJ2-3; 9 nucleotides align to TRBD2. CDR1 and CDR2 (germline): LGHDT, YNNKEL (reference sequence). The CDR3 runs to 16 residues. Trimming removed 0 bases from V and 4 bases from J; junction bases left unmatched: 5.

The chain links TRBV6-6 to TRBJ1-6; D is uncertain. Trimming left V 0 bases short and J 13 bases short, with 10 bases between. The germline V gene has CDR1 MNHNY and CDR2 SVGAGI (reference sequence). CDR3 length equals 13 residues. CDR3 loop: CASSYSNPSPLHF. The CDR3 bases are TGTGCCAGCAGTTACTCGAACCCGAGCCCCCTCCACTTT.

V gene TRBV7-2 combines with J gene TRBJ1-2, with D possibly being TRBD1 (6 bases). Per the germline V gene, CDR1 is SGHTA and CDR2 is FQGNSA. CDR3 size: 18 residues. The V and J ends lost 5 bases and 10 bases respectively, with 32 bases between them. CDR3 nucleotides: TGTGCCAGCAGCCAACAGGGAAGCCCCACTTCGACCCGACGGTACTACACCTTC. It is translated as CASSQQGSPTSTRRYYTF.

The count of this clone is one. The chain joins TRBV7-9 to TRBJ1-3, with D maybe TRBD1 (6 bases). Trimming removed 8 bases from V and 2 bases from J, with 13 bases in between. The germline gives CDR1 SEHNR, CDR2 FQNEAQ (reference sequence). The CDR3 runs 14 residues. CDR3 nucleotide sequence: TGTGCCAGCGGGGACACATTGCCTGGAAACACCATATATTTT. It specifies CASGDTLPGNTIYF. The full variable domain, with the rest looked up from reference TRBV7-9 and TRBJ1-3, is DTGVSQNPRHKITKRGQNVTFRCDPISEHNRLYWYRQTLGQGPEFLTYFQNEAQLEKSRLLSDRFSAERPKGSFSTLEIQRTEQGDSAMYLCASGDTLPGNTIYFGEGSWLTVV.

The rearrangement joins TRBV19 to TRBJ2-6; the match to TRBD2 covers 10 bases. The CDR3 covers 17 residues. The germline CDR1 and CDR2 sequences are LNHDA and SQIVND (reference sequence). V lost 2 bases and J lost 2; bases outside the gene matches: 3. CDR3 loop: CASSISGGATGANVLTF. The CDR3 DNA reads TGTGCCAGTAGTATAAGCGGGGGGGCGACTGGGGCCAACGTCCTGACTTTC.

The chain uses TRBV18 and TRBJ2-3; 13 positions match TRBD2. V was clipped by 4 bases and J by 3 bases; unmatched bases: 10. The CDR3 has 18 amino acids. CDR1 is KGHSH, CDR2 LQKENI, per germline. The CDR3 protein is CASSHSGTSGVATDTQYF. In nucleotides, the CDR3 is TGTGCCAGCTCACATTCCGGGACTAGCGGGGTCGCGACAGATACGCAGTATTTT.

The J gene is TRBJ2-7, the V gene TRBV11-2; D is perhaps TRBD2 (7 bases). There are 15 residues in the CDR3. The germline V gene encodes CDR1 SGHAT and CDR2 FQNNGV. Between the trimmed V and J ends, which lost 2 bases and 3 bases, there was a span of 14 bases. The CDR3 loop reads CASSLSMGGGYEQYV. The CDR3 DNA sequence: TGTGCCAGCAGCTTAAGTATGGGAGGGGGCTACGAGCAGTACGTC.